The 20 T cell receptor beta chains below were found in one sample sequenced in a study of blood T cell repertoires in COVID-19 (TCRdb year 2020). Receptor amplification or capture employed the immunoSEQ multiplex PCR assay. The table comes from immuneACCESS by way of TCRdb, which keeps in-frame sequences with V and J called. Part of the clones is missing from these tables; in studies checked, under half for an unresolved V gene and the rest for unknown reasons. For this sample there are about 140,000 clones; roughly nine tenths appear just once. Of the sample, approximately 2.5% is held by the ten largest clones. The sample comprised peripheral blood. These receptor sequences come from a human donor with COVID-19, enrolled during active disease. The donor label of this sample is uncertain.

J is TRBJ2-1 and V is TRBV10-3; TRBD2 matches at 9 bases. Trimming cost V 2 bases and J 7 bases; bases outside gene matches: 3. This CDR3 comprises 14 residues. Germline values: CDR1 ENHRY, CDR2 SYGVKD. The CDR3 spells CAISEASGANEQFF. The CDR3 DNA reads TGTGCCATCAGTGAGGCTAGCGGGGCGAATGAGCAGTTCTTC.

The chain has TRBV11-3 and TRBJ2-3; TRBD2 is a possible D gene (6 bases). This CDR3 is 16 amino acids long. The V end lost 4 bases, the J end lost 4 bases, and 18 bases lay between the germline ends. CDR1 is SGHNT and CDR2 is YENEEA in the germline V gene. CDR3 in amino acids: CASSSIGLGGADTQYF. The CDR3 DNA is TGTGCCAGCAGCTCCATCGGACTCGGAGGGGCAGATACGCAGTATTTT. The variable domain in full, with the rest retrieved from reference TRBV11-3 and TRBJ2-3, is EAGVVQSPRYKIIEKKQPVAFWCNPISGHNTLYWYLQNLGQGPELLIRYENEEAVDDSQLPKDRFSAERLKGVDSTLKIQPAELGDSAVYLCASSSIGLGGADTQYFGPGTRLTVL.

The chain employs TRBV27 and TRBJ2-3, with TRBD2 identical over 8 bases. The junction had 5 bases not matched to a gene; V was cut back by 8 bases and J by 4 bases. CDR1 and CDR2 from the germline V gene are MNHEY and SMNVEV (reference sequence). The CDR3 runs 13 residues. The CDR3 is CASVSGSSDTQYF. The CDR3 DNA reads as TGTGCCAGCGTGAGCGGGAGCTCAGATACGCAGTATTTT.

This clone was counted a few times. This chain joins TRBV19 and TRBJ1-2; maybe TRBD1 (5 bases). The germline V and J ends were trimmed by 9 bases and 0 bases, with 14 bases remaining between them. The CDR3 runs 14 residues. From germline, CDR1 is LNHDA and CDR2 SQIVND (reference sequence). DNA of the CDR3: TGTGCCAGCCGTTCCCCAGGGTCTAACTATGGCTACACCTTC. Translated, it gives CASRSPGSNYGYTF.

The chain uses TRBV5-1 and TRBJ2-1, with TRBD1 matching 8 bases. Germline CDR1 reads SGHRS; CDR2 reads YFSETQ. The CDR3 loop spans 14 amino acids. Germline trimming cut 2 bases from V and 7 bases from J; bases unmatched to any gene: 5. CDR3 region: CASSLSTGENEQFF. CDR3 nucleotides: TGCGCCAGCAGCTTATCGACAGGGGAAAATGAGCAGTTCTTC.

This chain connects TRBV24-1 to TRBJ1-2; the D is unclear. V lost 2 bases and J 3 bases, leaving 9 bases between the germline ends. CDR1 and CDR2 from the germline V gene are KGHDR and SFDVKD. CDR3 length: 14 amino acids. The CDR3 sequence is CATSDSSRYYGYTF. The CDR3 nucleotides read TGTGCCACCAGTGATTCTTCCAGGTACTATGGCTACACCTTC.

The chain joins TRBV7-9 to TRBJ1-2; no definite D call. The V gene lost 5 bases and the J gene lost 6 bases, with 10 bases spanning the gap. The CDR3 is 12 amino acids. CDR1 is SEHNR, CDR2 FQNEAQ, per germline (reference sequence). In nucleotides, the CDR3 is TGTGCCAGCAGCAAGGCGGGCGATGGCTACACCTTC. This encodes CASSKAGDGYTF.

The J gene is TRBJ1-2, the V gene TRBV30; D is unclear. The CDR3 runs 14 residues. CDR1 is GTSNPN, CDR2 SVGIG, per germline (reference sequence). V shed 5 bases and J shed 6 bases, with 19 bases lying between them. CDR3 sequence: CAWSSKARGNGYTF. CDR3 nucleotide sequence: TGTGCCTGGTCCTCTAAGGCCCGAGGCAATGGCTACACCTTC.

Note on this clone: The same CDR3 also results from other DNA sequences found in this sample. The chain carries TRBV2 and TRBJ2-5, with a weak D call TRBD1 (6 bases). Trimming removed 4 bases at V and 1 base at J, with 7 bases between. In germline, CDR1 is SNHLY, CDR2 FYNNEI. This CDR3 region has 13 residues. The CDR3 region is CASSVDSQETQYF. Here the CDR3 DNA reads TGTGCCAGCAGTGTGGACAGCCAAGAGACCCAGTACTTC. The full variable domain, completed using reference TRBV2 and TRBJ2-5, is EPEVTQTPSHQVTQMGQEVILRCVPISNHLYFYWYRQILGQKVEFLVSFYNNEISEKSEIFDDQFSVERPDGSNFTLKIRSTKLEDSAMYFCASSVDSQETQYFGPGTRLLVL.

The DNA for the CDR3 is TGTGCCAGTAGATCCTCGGGGAACACTGAAGCTTTCTTT. Residues: CASRSSGNTEAFF. The chain uses TRBV19 and TRBJ1-1; D ambiguous. Per the germline V gene, CDR1 is LNHDA and CDR2 is SQIVND (reference sequence). The CDR3 sequence is 13 residues long. Trimming removed 6 bases at V and 1 base at J, with 9 bases between.

The chain carries TRBV6-6 and TRBJ2-2; 8 bases fit TRBD2. V dropped 2 bases and J dropped 8; count of bases not matched to a gene: 7. Germline values: CDR1 MNHNY, CDR2 SVGAGI (reference sequence). CDR3 size: 15 residues. CDR3 in amino acids: CASSYGQAGAGELFF. DNA of the CDR3: TGTGCCAGCAGTTACGGGCAAGCGGGAGCGGGGGAGCTGTTTTTT.

This clone appeared a single time. The chain combines TRBV3-1 (or the pseudogene TRBV3-2) with TRBJ1-6; no clear D gene. This CDR3 is built from 14 residues. In germline, CDR1 is LGHDT, CDR2 YNNKEL (reference sequence). Deletions cut 4 bases from V and 4 bases from J, with 8 bases between. The DNA of the CDR3 is TGTGCCAGCAGCCCAGACAATTATAATTCACCCCTCCACTTT. Amino acids: CASSPDNYNSPLHF.

J is TRBJ1-5 and V is TRBV6-6; D uncertain. The V end lost 5 bases, the J end lost 5 bases, and 25 bases lay between the germline ends. This CDR3 spans 18 amino acids. The germline V gene has CDR1 MNHNY and CDR2 SVGAGI (reference sequence). CDR3 in amino acids: CASSPSHQYPRRYQPQHF. The DNA of the CDR3 is TGTGCCAGCAGTCCCTCGCACCAATACCCTCGGCGGTATCAGCCCCAGCATTTT.

The chain joins TRBV28 to TRBJ1-2; D is ambiguous. The germline V gene encodes CDR1 MDHEN and CDR2 SYDVKM. The V end lost 3 bases, the J end lost 5 bases, and 7 bases lay between the germline ends. The CDR3 is made up of 12 amino acids. CDR3 sequence reads: CASSLAEYGYTF. CDR3 DNA: TGTGCCAGCAGTTTGGCGGAATATGGCTACACCTTC.

This chain links TRBV5-5 with TRBJ1-6; possible D gene TRBD1, 5 bases. From germline, CDR1 is SGHKS and CDR2 YYEKEE (reference sequence). The CDR3 runs to 13 residues. The V end was cut by 0 bases, the J end by 12 bases, with 10 bases between. The CDR3 nucleotides read TGTGCCAGCAGCTTGGAATCAGGGTTACCCCTCCACTTT. Translation gives CASSLESGLPLHF.

The chain links TRBV19 to TRBJ1-4; D possibly corresponds to TRBD1 (6 bases). Germline lookup yields CDR1 LNHDA and CDR2 SQIVND (reference sequence). CDR3 length: 15 residues. Trimming pared 3 bases from V and 4 bases from J, leaving 12 bases between. CDR3: CASSMRAGDNEKLFF. As DNA, the CDR3 is TGTGCCAGTAGTATGAGAGCAGGGGATAATGAAAAACTGTTTTTT.

This chain uses TRBV30 with TRBJ1-3, with a weak D call TRBD1 (6 bases). Trimming cost V 3 bases and J 5 bases, with 17 bases left between them. CDR3 length: 15 amino acids. Germline assignment: CDR1 GTSNPN and CDR2 SVGIG (reference sequence). Here the CDR3 DNA reads TGTGCCTGGAGCGGGAAGGACAGAGCGAGAAACACCATATATTTT. Its translation: CAWSGKDRARNTIYF.

In nucleotides, the CDR3 is TGCGCCAGCAGCTTGGGCAGGGGAGACACTGAAGCTTTCTTT. Encoded protein: CASSLGRGDTEAFF. The chain has TRBV5-1 and TRBJ1-1; possible D gene TRBD1, 6 bases. Trimming stripped 0 bases from V and 3 bases from J, with 9 bases between. Germline V gene data show CDR1 as SGHRS and CDR2 as YFSETQ. CDR3 length: 14 residues.

The chain is built from TRBV5-1 and TRBJ1-1; D is ambiguous. Trimming left V 1 base short and J 7 bases short, with 17 bases between. Germline values: CDR1 SGHRS, CDR2 YFSETQ. CDR3 size: 15 residues. CDR3 coding DNA: TGCGCCAGCAGCTTGCATTTCCAGGAGGAGAGTGAAGCTTTCTTT. Protein sequence: CASSLHFQEESEAFF.

Concerning this clone: No conserved phenylalanine or tryptophan is present at the end of the CDR3, so a read error is the likely explanation. The chain couples TRBV6-5 to TRBJ1-2, with 9 positions matching TRBD1. In germline, CDR1 is MNHEY, CDR2 SVGAGI. The CDR3 has 14 residues. Trimming removed 6 bases from V and 2 bases from J; junction bases left unmatched: 4. CDR3 nucleotide sequence: TGTGCCAGCAGGTACAGGGGGCTCAACTATGGCTACACCCTC. Its translation: CASRYRGLNYGYTL.